This is a list of T cell receptor beta chains from one sample in a study of cytomegalovirus exposure and HLA in healthy donors. Sequenced by immunoSEQ multiplex PCR; TCRdb stores in-frame clones only, minus some. The table shows 150,000 to 200,000 clones, with about 70% occurring only once. Sequencing was performed on PBMCs. Receptors originate from a woman aged 18-29 years in good health and CMV-seropositive. Each CDR3 is given with its conserved first and last residue. A D gene is named only where the DNA matches it firmly. Clone size appears in some rows only: once, few, many, or a class for an expanded clone.

v_gene,d_gene,abundance,j_gene,CDR3nt,CDR3aa
TRBV4-3,TRBD2,few,TRBJ2-3,TGCGCCAGCAGCCATACCGGGACTAGCGTTACAGATACGCAGTATTTT,CASSHTGTSVTDTQYF
TRBV5-8,.,.,TRBJ2-3,TGTGCCAGCAGAACACGCCTCTGGGCGGGGAGCACAGATACGCAGTATTTT,CASRTRLWAGSTDTQYF
TRBV14,TRBD1,.,TRBJ2-7,TGTGCCAGCAGCCCCGGGACAGGGCACTACGAGCAGTACTTC,CASSPGTGHYEQYF
TRBV7-9,.,.,TRBJ1-2,TGTGCCAGCAGCTTATCTTCGTCGGCCGGGGGTGGCTACACCTTC,CASSLSSSAGGGYTF
TRBV12-5,.,.,TRBJ1-6,TGTGCTAGTGGTTTCTCCGGGGTAATGAATAATTCACCCCTCCACTTT,CASGFSGVMNNSPLHF
TRBV18,.,.,TRBJ1-2,TGTGCCAGCTCACCCGATACAGTTTTCCGTACCTATGGCTACACCTTC,CASSPDTVFRTYGYTF
TRBV21-1,.,.,TRBJ1-3,TGTGCCAGCAGCAACGGACTTATCATCCGCACCAAAACGGTAAACACCATATATTTT,CASSNGLIIRTKTVNTIYF
TRBV28,TRBD1,.,TRBJ2-5,TGTGCCAGCGGGGACAGGGGGGAGCTTACCCAAGAGACCCAGTACTTC,CASGDRGELTQETQYF
TRBV9,.,few,TRBJ2-7,TGTGCCAGCAGCGTCGGACTAAGCTCCTACGAGCAGTACTTC,CASSVGLSSYEQYF
TRBV7-2,TRBD1,.,TRBJ1-2,TGTGCCAGCAGCTCAGGGGGGGGCTACACCTTC,CASSSGGGYTF
TRBV28,.,.,TRBJ2-1,TGTGCCAGCAGTTTAAAGGTGTGGCGGGAACGATCCTACAATGAGCAGTTCTTC,CASSLKVWRERSYNEQFF
TRBV5-1,.,.,TRBJ2-1,TGCGCCAGCAGCTCGACTTTAAGGGAGCAGTTCTTC,CASSSTLREQFF
TRBV2,TRBD2,.,TRBJ2-5,TGTGCCAGCAGTGAACGCAAAGCGGGAGATAGGGAGACCCAGTACTTC,CASSERKAGDRETQYF
TRBV6-5,.,.,TRBJ1-2,TGTGCCAGCAGCCCTTCGACACACGGTCTTGGCTACACCTTC,CASSPSTHGLGYTF
TRBV7-3,TRBD1,.,TRBJ2-2,TGTGCCAGCAGCCGTTTCCGGACAGGGGCCGGGGAGCTGTTTTTT,CASSRFRTGAGELFF
TRBV10-1,.,few,TRBJ1-5,TGCGCCAGCAGTGAGTCGTTCAAAGCCCCACGGGGTCAGCCCCAGCATTTT,CASSESFKAPRGQPQHF
TRBV5-1,.,.,TRBJ1-2,TGCGCCAGCAGCTTGGCGGGATACCCACAGGGAAGCTATGGCTACACCTTC,CASSLAGYPQGSYGYTF
TRBV10-1,.,.,TRBJ2-7,TGCGCCAGCAGTGCTTCTGGGGGCTCCGAGCAGTACTTC,CASSASGGSEQYF